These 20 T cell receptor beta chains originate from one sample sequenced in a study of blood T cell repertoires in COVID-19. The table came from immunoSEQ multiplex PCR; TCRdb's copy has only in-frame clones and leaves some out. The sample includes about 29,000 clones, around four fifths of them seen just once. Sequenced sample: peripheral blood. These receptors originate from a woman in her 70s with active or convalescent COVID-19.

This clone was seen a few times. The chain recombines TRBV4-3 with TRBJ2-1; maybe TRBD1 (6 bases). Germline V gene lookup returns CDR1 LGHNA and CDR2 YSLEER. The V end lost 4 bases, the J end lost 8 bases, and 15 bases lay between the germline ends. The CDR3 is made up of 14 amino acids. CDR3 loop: CASSPGSGGYEQFF. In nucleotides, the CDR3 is TGCGCCAGCAGCCCAGGAAGTGGGGGCTATGAGCAGTTCTTC.

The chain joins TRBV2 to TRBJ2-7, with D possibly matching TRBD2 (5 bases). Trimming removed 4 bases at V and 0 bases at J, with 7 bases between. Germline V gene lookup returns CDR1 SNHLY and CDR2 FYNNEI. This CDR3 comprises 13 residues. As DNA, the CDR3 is TGTGCCAGCAGTGGAGGGAGCTCCTACGAGCAGTACTTC. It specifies CASSGGSSYEQYF.

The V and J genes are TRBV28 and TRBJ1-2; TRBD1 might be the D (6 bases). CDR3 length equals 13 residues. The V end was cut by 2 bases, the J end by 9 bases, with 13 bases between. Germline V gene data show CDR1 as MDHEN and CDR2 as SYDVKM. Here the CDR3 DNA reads TGTGCCAGCAGTTTAGGACAGAGTAGCAGCTACACCTTC. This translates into CASSLGQSSSYTF.

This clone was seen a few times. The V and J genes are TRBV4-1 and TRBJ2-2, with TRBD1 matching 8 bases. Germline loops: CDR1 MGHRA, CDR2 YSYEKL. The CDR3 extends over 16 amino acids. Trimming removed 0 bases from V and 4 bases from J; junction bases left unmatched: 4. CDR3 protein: CASSQDPQGATGELFF. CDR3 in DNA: TGCGCCAGCAGCCAAGATCCTCAGGGGGCCACCGGGGAGCTGTTTTTT.

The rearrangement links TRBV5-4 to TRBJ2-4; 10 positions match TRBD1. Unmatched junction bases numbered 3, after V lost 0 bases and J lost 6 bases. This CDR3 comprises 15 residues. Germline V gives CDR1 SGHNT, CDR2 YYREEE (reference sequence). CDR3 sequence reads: CASSLGTGGLNIQYF. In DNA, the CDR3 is TGTGCCAGCAGCTTGGGGACAGGGGGGTTAAACATTCAGTACTTC.

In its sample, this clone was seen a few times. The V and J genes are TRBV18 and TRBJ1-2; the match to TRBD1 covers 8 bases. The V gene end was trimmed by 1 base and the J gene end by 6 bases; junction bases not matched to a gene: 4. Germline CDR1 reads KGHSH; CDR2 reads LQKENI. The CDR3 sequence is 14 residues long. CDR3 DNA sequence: TGTGCCAGCTCACCACTCGACAGGGGCGATGGCTACACCTTC. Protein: CASSPLDRGDGYTF. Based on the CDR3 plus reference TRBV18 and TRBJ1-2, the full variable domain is NAGVMQNPRHLVRRRGQEARLRCSPMKGHSHVYWYRQLPEEGLKFMVYLQKENIIDESGMPKERFSAEFPKEGPSILRIQQVVRGDSAAYFCASSPLDRGDGYTFGSGTRLTVV.

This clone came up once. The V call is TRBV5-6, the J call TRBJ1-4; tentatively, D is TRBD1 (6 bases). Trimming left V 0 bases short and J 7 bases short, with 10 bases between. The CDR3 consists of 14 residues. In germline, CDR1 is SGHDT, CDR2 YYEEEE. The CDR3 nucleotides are TGTGCCAGCAGCTTGGAGGGACAATTTGAAAAACTGTTTTTT. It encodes CASSLEGQFEKLFF.

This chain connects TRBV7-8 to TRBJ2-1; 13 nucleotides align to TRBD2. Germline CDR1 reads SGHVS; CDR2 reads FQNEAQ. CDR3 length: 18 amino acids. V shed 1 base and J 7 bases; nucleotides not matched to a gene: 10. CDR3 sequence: CASSLDRTGLAGVNEQFF. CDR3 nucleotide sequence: TGTGCCAGCAGCTTAGACAGGACAGGACTAGCGGGAGTAAATGAGCAGTTCTTC.

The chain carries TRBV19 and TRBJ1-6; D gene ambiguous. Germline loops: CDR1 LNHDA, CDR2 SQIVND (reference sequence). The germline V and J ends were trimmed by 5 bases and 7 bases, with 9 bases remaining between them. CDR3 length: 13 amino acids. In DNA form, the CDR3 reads TGTGCCAGTAGTGGGCAGACCAATTCACCCCTCCACTTT. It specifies CASSGQTNSPLHF.

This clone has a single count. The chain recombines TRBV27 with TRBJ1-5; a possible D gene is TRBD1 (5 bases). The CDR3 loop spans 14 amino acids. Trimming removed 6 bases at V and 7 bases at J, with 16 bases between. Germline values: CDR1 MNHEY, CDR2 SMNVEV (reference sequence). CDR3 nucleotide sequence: TGTGCCAGCAGACGGGGGGGGTCCGAACAGCCCCAGCATTTT. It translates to CASRRGGSEQPQHF.

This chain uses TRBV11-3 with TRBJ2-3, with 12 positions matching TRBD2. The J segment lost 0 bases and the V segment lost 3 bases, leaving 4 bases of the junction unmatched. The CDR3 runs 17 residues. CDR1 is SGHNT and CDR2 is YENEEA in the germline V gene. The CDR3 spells CASSFRTSGVSTDTQYF. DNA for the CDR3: TGTGCCAGCAGCTTTCGGACTAGCGGGGTGAGCACAGATACGCAGTATTTT.

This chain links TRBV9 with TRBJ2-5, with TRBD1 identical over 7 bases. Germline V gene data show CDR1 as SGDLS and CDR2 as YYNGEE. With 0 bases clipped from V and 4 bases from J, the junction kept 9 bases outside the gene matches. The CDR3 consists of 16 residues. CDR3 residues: CASSVGTQGMGETQYF. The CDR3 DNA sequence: TGTGCCAGCAGCGTAGGGACACAGGGGATGGGAGAGACCCAGTACTTC.

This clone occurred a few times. The CDR3 is CASSQPGQLNEKLFF. The CDR3 coding sequence is TGCGCCAGCAGCCAACCGGGACAGCTAAATGAAAAACTGTTTTTT. J is TRBJ1-4 and V is TRBV4-1; 7 bases agree with TRBD1. CDR1 is MGHRA and CDR2 is YSYEKL in the germline V gene. Trimming took 2 bases from V and 5 from J; bases not matched to a gene: 5. The CDR3 spans 15 residues.

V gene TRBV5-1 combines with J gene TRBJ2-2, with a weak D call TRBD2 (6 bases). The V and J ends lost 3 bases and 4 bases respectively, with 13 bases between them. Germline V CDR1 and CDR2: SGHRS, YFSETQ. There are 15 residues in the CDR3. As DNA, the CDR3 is TGCGCCAGCAGCTCACCATGGGGAGGCACCGGGGAGCTGTTTTTT. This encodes CASSSPWGGTGELFF.

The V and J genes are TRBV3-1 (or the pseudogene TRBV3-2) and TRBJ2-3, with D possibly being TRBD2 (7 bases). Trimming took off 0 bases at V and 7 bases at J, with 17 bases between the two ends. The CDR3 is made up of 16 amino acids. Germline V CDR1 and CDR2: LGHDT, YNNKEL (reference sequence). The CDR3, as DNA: TGTGCCAGCAGCCAAGATCTGTGGGGGGGCGGGAATACGCAGTATTTT. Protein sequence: CASSQDLWGGGNTQYF.

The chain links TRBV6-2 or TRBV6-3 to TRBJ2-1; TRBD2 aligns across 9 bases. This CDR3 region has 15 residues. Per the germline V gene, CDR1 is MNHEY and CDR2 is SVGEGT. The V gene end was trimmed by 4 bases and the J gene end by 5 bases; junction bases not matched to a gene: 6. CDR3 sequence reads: CASSLRREGNNEQFF. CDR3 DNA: TGTGCCAGCAGTTTAAGGCGGGAGGGCAACAATGAGCAGTTCTTC.

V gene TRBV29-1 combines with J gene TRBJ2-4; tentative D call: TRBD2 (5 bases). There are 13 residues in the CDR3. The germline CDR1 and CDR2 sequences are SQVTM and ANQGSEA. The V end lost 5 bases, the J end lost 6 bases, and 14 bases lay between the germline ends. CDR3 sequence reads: CSVPTGNGNIQYF. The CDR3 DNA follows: TGCAGCGTTCCCACGGGGAATGGAAACATTCAGTACTTC.

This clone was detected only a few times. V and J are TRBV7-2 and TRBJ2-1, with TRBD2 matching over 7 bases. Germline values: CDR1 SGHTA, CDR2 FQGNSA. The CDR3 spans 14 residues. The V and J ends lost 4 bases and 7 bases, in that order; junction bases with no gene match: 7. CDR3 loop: CASSSGLVSNEQFF. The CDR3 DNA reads TGTGCCAGCAGCTCAGGACTAGTAAGTAATGAGCAGTTCTTC.

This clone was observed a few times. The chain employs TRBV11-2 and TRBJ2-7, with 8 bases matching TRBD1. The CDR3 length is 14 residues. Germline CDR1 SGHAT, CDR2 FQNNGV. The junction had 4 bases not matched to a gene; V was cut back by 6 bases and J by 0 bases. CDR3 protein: CASRWTGSSYEQYF. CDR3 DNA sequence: TGTGCCAGCAGATGGACAGGGAGCTCCTACGAGCAGTACTTC.

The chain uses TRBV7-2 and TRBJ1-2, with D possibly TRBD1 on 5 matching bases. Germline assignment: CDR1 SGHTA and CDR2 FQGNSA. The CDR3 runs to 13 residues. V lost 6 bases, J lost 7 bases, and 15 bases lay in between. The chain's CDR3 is CASRQMGPSGYTF. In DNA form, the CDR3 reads TGTGCCAGCAGACAGATGGGGCCAAGTGGCTACACCTTC.